These 21 T cell receptor beta chains came from one sample sequenced in a study of identical twins. Each CDR3 protein is one row after TCRdb ran MiXCR on the 5' RACE reads. The data hold roughly 570,000 distinct CDR3 sequences, with more than 9% observed a single time. This sample also belongs to another study, concerning yellow fever vaccine responses in identical twins.

Sequenced input: PBMCs. The receptors originated from a woman under 30 in good health.

CDR3 coding DNA: TGTGCCTGGACGGAGCTGGGGGGTAACACCGGGGAGCTGTTTTTT. Residues: CAWTELGGNTGELFF. The V gene is TRBV30, the J gene TRBJ2-2; D may be TRBD2 (6 bases). Trimming shortened V by 4 bases and J by 2 bases, and 14 bases separated the two germline ends. The CDR3 covers 15 residues. Germline CDR1 GTSNPN, CDR2 SVGIG (reference sequence).

Many counts were recorded for this clonotype. V is TRBV7-9 and J is TRBJ2-7; no reliable D call. The length of the CDR3 is 13 residues. Per germline, CDR1 SEHNR and CDR2 FQNEAQ (reference sequence). V lost 0 bases to trimming and J lost 3 bases, with 6 bases between them. The DNA for the CDR3 is TGTGCCAGCAGCTTAGCGGCGAGCTACGAGCAGTACTTC. This sequence encodes CASSLAASYEQYF.

This clonotype was recorded at least ten times. V usage is TRBV2 and J usage is TRBJ2-3, with D perhaps given as TRBD1 or TRBD2 (6 bases each). The CDR3 extends over 16 amino acids. The germline CDR1 and CDR2 sequences are SNHLY and FYNNEI. V lost 4 bases and J lost 0, with 14 bases in between. CDR3 bases: TGTGCCAGCAGTGCCACGAGGGGGACTAGCACAGATACGCAGTATTTT. Encoded protein: CASSATRGTSTDTQYF.

At least ten counts were recorded for this clonotype. The rearrangement links TRBV28 to TRBJ2-3; maybe TRBD2 (6 bases). V was pared by 8 bases and J by 0 bases, with 6 bases between. The CDR3 contains 12 residues. The V gene's germline CDR1 is MDHEN and CDR2 SYDVKM. CDR3 in amino acids: CASGTSTDTQYF. DNA of the CDR3: TGTGCCAGCGGGACTAGCACAGATACGCAGTATTTT.

The chain combines TRBV6-2 or TRBV6-3 with TRBJ2-7; 9 positions match TRBD2. After removal of 6 bases from V and 0 bases from J, the junction contained 6 bases not matched to a gene. Germline CDR1 and CDR2: MNHEY and SVGEGT. The length of the CDR3 is 15 residues. The CDR3: CASSRLADFSYEQYF. Written as DNA, the CDR3 is TGTGCCAGCAGCCGACTAGCGGACTTCTCCTACGAGCAGTACTTC.

This clonotype was counted a few times. CDR3 in amino acids: CSARDGTSGDTQYF. The CDR3 DNA reads TGCAGTGCTAGAGATGGGACTAGTGGGGATACGCAGTATTTT. V is TRBV20-1 and J is TRBJ2-3, with TRBD2 matching over 8 bases. CDR1 DFQATT and CDR2 SNEGSKA come from the germline V gene (reference sequence). The CDR3 length is 14 residues. Trimming at V came to 0 bases and at J to 6 bases, leaving 5 bases not matched to a gene.

This chain joins TRBV5-6 and TRBJ2-7; D ambiguous. V lost 2 bases and J lost 2, with 11 bases in between. Looked up from germline, CDR1 is SGHDT and CDR2 is YYEEEE. The CDR3 sequence is 14 residues long. The CDR3 is CASSFFGLAYEQYF. CDR3 DNA: TGTGCCAGCAGCTTCTTCGGGCTGGCCTACGAGCAGTACTTC.

Notes on this clonotype: Sequence at one end of the junction differs from germline and may be a read error. This chain connects TRBV7-7 to TRBJ2-3, with 7 bases aligning to TRBD1. The CDR3 contains 18 residues. Germline V gene sequence: CDR1 SSHAT, CDR2 FNYEAQ (reference sequence). Written as DNA, the CDR3 is TGTGCTAGCAGCTTAGGATCTAAGACAGGGTTGAGCACAGATACGCAGTATTTT. Encoded protein: CASSLGSKTGLSTDTQYF.

The sample holds a few counts of this clonotype. V usage is TRBV6-5 and J usage is TRBJ2-7; 8 bases are a match to TRBD2. The CDR3 is made up of 16 amino acids. V lost 0 bases to trimming and J lost 2 bases; unmatched junction nucleotides: 6. Germline V lookup: CDR1 MNHEY, CDR2 SVGAGI. As DNA, the CDR3 is TGTGCCAGCAGTTACTCTACCAGCGGGAGTCCCTACGAGCAGTACTTC. Translation gives CASSYSTSGSPYEQYF.

This clonotype was found once. J is TRBJ2-7 and V is TRBV7-8, with 8 bases matching TRBD1. After removal of 5 bases from V and 1 base from J, the junction contained 7 bases not matched to a gene. The CDR3 runs to 15 residues. Germline CDR1 reads SGHVS; CDR2 reads FQNEAQ. The chain's CDR3 is CASSPRRTGSYEQYF. The CDR3 DNA reads TGTGCCAGCAGCCCTAGGCGGACAGGGTCCTACGAGCAGTACTTC.

This chain uses TRBV2 with TRBJ2-5; 13 bases match TRBD2. The ends lost 10 bases at V and 2 bases at J; junction bases unmatched: 16. Per germline, CDR1 SNHLY and CDR2 FYNNEI. The CDR3 runs 18 residues. The CDR3 loop reads CAICLRLAGGPNQETQYF. In nucleotides, the CDR3 is TGTGCCATCTGTTTACGACTAGCGGGGGGCCCCAATCAAGAGACCCAGTACTTC. Full variable domain (missing parts from reference TRBV2 and TRBJ2-5): EPEVTQTPSHQVTQMGQEVILRCVPISNHLYFYWYRQILGQKVEFLVSFYNNEISEKSEIFDDQFSVERPDGSNFTLKIRSTKLEDSAMYFCAICLRLAGGPNQETQYFGPGTRLLVL.

This clonotype has only a few counts. The chain combines TRBV7-9 with TRBJ2-1, with 7 bases matching TRBD2. From germline, CDR1 is SEHNR and CDR2 FQNEAQ (reference sequence). Trimming at V came to 4 bases and at J to 3 bases, leaving 6 bases not matched to a gene. CDR3 length: 15 residues. The CDR3 nucleotides are TGTGCCAGCAGCTCGCGGGGGACGAACTACAATGAGCAGTTCTTC. Translating gives CASSSRGTNYNEQFF.

This clonotype was picked up a small number of times. The V call is TRBV20-1, the J call TRBJ2-5; perhaps D is TRBD1 or TRBD2 (5 bases each). CDR3 length: 14 residues. Trimming removed 3 bases at V and 3 bases at J, with 14 bases between. Germline V gene data show CDR1 as DFQATT and CDR2 as SNEGSKA (reference sequence). CDR3 region: CSARAGTGKETQYF. CDR3 nucleotides: TGCAGTGCTAGGGCAGGGACGGGGAAAGAGACCCAGTACTTC.

This clonotype was recorded a few times. The chain employs TRBV5-5 and TRBJ2-1, with 12 bases matching TRBD2. The CDR3 runs to 18 residues. From germline, CDR1 is SGHKS and CDR2 YYEKEE (reference sequence). The trim removed 3 bases at V and 2 bases at J, leaving 9 bases unmatched. The CDR3 DNA sequence: TGTGCCAGCAGCTCACTACTACGGACTAGCGGGACCTACAATGAGCAGTTCTTC. Amino acids: CASSSLLRTSGTYNEQFF. Variable domain in full (rest from reference TRBV5-5 and TRBJ2-1): DAGVTQSPTHLIKTRGQQVTLRCSPISGHKSVSWYQQVLGQGPQFIFQYYEKEERGRGNFPDRFSARQFPNYSSELNVNALLLGDSALYLCASSSLLRTSGTYNEQFFGPGTRLTVL.

This clonotype was found a few times. The genes are TRBV6-5 and TRBJ2-6; perhaps TRBD1 as D (6 bases). Germline V gives CDR1 MNHEY, CDR2 SVGAGI. Trimming pared 1 base from V and 1 base from J, leaving 17 bases between. CDR3 length equals 19 residues. CDR3 amino acids: CASSYFNTADRSGANVLTF. In DNA form, the CDR3 reads TGTGCCAGCAGTTACTTCAACACCGCGGACAGATCTGGGGCCAACGTCCTGACTTTC.

This clonotype was seen a few times. This sequence joins TRBV12-3 or TRBV12-4 and TRBJ2-3, with TRBD2 as a possible D gene (6 bases). The CDR3 is 16 residues long. V was shortened by 2 bases and J by 3 bases, with 15 bases between the two germline ends. Here the CDR3 DNA reads TGTGCCAGCAGTTTATCCGGAGGGGAGAAAACAGATACGCAGTATTTT. Protein product: CASSLSGGEKTDTQYF.

This clonotype was seen a few times. The J gene is TRBJ2-2, the V gene TRBV6-2 or TRBV6-3, with TRBD1 identical over 7 bases. CDR1 is MNHEY and CDR2 is SVGEGT in the germline V gene. The CDR3 is 16 residues long. The V gene end was trimmed by 3 bases and the J gene end by 5 bases; junction bases not matched to a gene: 9. The CDR3 coding sequence is TGTGCCAGCAGTTATGTGCGGGCAGGGGGAACCGGGGAGCTGTTTTTT. Its translation is CASSYVRAGGTGELFF.

In this sample, this clonotype turned up a few times. The chain employs TRBV6-4 and TRBJ2-2, with 11 bases matching TRBD1. The CDR3 is 15 amino acids. CDR1 is MRHNA and CDR2 is SNTAGT in the germline V gene. V was clipped by 5 bases and J by 6 bases; unmatched bases: 5. The CDR3 DNA follows: TGTGCCAGCAGTCCGGGACAGGGGGTTTCCGGGGAGCTGTTTTTT. Amino acid sequence: CASSPGQGVSGELFF.

This chain connects TRBV7-9 to TRBJ2-3; D perhaps matches TRBD1 (6 bases). The V gene's germline CDR1 is SEHNR and CDR2 FQNEAQ (reference sequence). Deletions cut 2 bases from V and 5 bases from J, with 20 bases between. This CDR3 has 17 residues. CDR3 region: CASSLLGAGENGDTQYF. DNA for the CDR3: TGTGCCAGCAGCTTATTGGGGGCAGGGGAAAATGGAGATACGCAGTATTTT.

As concerns this clonotype: At one boundary the junction diverges from the germline segment, which might be a read error. The J gene is TRBJ2-7, the V gene TRBV5-8; D gene unclear. CDR3 length: 13 amino acids. Germline V gene sequence: CDR1 SGHTS, CDR2 YDEGEE. The CDR3 DNA is TGTGCCATCAGCCGCAGTCTCCTCTACGAGCAGTACTTC. Translating it yields CAISRSLLYEQYF.

This clonotype showed up just a few times. J is TRBJ2-7 and V is TRBV28; 10 nucleotides agree with TRBD2. J gave up 3 bases and V 5 bases, and 7 bases lay outside the gene matches. Germline lookup yields CDR1 MDHEN and CDR2 SYDVKM. The CDR3 runs 15 residues. Written as DNA, the CDR3 is TGTGCCAGCAGTACTCTAGCGGGAGCCGACTACGAGCAGTACTTC. This encodes CASSTLAGADYEQYF.